One and the same sample provided the 12 T cell receptor beta chains below, sequenced in a study of T-cell memory formation after mild COVID-19. One entry per CDR3 protein results from TCRdb running MiXCR on the 5' RACE reads. The table lists some 200,000 distinct CDR3 sequences, more than 8% of them singletons, with roughly 4% in the top ten. The sample consisted of PBMCs or a T cell subset sorted from them (not recorded which). Source of these receptors: a man younger than 35 who had mild COVID-19 (a few samples of this study predate the infection). Cell type and time point are not known.

This clonotype turned up a few times. The chain couples TRBV4-1 to TRBJ2-2, with D unclear. The germline V gene encodes CDR1 MGHRA and CDR2 YSYEKL. The CDR3 is 13 amino acids. Trimming left V 1 base short and J 7 bases short, with 7 bases between. The chain's CDR3 is CASSQGGSGELFF. For the CDR3, the DNA is TGCGCCAGCAGCCAAGGAGGTAGCGGGGAGCTGTTTTTT.

V gene TRBV5-1 combines with J gene TRBJ2-3, with a possible D match to TRBD2 (7 bases). CDR1 is SGHRS and CDR2 is YFSETQ in the germline V gene. This CDR3 is built from 18 residues. Deletions cut 0 bases from V and 3 bases from J, with 20 bases between. CDR3 residues: CASSLGAWAGAETDTQYF. In DNA, the CDR3 is TGCGCCAGCAGCTTGGGCGCTTGGGCGGGGGCGGAGACAGATACGCAGTATTTT. Full variable domain (rest looked up from reference TRBV5-1 and TRBJ2-3): KAGVTQTPRYLIKTRGQQVTLSCSPISGHRSVSWYQQTPGQGLQFLFEYFSETQRNKGNFPGRFSGRQFSNSRSEMNVSTLELGDSALYLCASSLGAWAGAETDTQYFGPGTRLTVL.

This clonotype was detected only a few times. The genes are TRBV5-1 and TRBJ1-4; no definite D call. The CDR3 runs to 14 residues. The V gene's germline CDR1 is SGHRS and CDR2 YFSETQ. V lost 7 bases to trimming and J lost 0 bases, with 10 bases between them. The CDR3 DNA reads as TGCGCCAGCCGTGGACTGACAACTAATGAAAAACTGTTTTTT. Protein: CASRGLTTNEKLFF.

The chain employs TRBV11-2 and TRBJ2-3; D could derive from TRBD1 or TRBD2 (5 bases each). This CDR3 has 16 residues. Germline CDR1 SGHAT, CDR2 FQNNGV. V lost 5 bases and J lost 2, with 17 bases in between. In DNA, the CDR3 is TGTGCCAGCAGCCGAGGGGCGGATACTCTCACAGATACGCAGTATTTT. It codes for CASSRGADTLTDTQYF.

This clonotype was counted only a few times. The V call is TRBV19, the J call TRBJ2-2; D call uncertain. This CDR3 is built from 16 residues. Germline V lookup: CDR1 LNHDA, CDR2 SQIVND (reference sequence). With 4 bases removed from V and 4 bases from J, the gap between germline ends came to 16 bases. DNA for the CDR3: TGTGCCAGTAGTAGGGGTCGGACGGACCTCACCGGGGAGCTGTTTTTT. This codes for CASSRGRTDLTGELFF. Variable domain in full (rest from reference TRBV19 and TRBJ2-2): DGGITQSPKYLFRKEGQNVTLSCEQNLNHDAMYWYRQDPGQGLRLIYYSQIVNDFQKGDIAEGYSVSREKKESFPLTVTSAQKNPTAFYLCASSRGRTDLTGELFFGEGSRLTVL.

The rearrangement joins TRBV20-1 to TRBJ1-1; no clear D. This CDR3 has 14 residues. Germline V CDR1 and CDR2: DFQATT, SNEGSKA (reference sequence). V lost 3 bases and J lost 0, with 11 bases in between. CDR3 DNA sequence: TGCAGTGCTAGTCGTGGAGGGATGAACACTGAAGCTTTCTTT. Translating it yields CSASRGGMNTEAFF.

The chain is built from TRBV12-3 or TRBV12-4 and TRBJ1-1; D unclear. The ends were cut back, 3 bases at V and 3 bases at J, with 8 bases in the middle. The CDR3 is made up of 13 amino acids. CDR3 coding DNA: TGTGCCAGCAGTTTGTGGGGAGACACTGAAGCTTTCTTT. It encodes CASSLWGDTEAFF.

The table lists this clonotype with many counts. The chain carries TRBV11-3 and TRBJ2-1, with 7 bases lining up with TRBD2. Germline loops: CDR1 SGHNT, CDR2 YENEEA. There are 15 residues in the CDR3. The V segment lost 1 base and the J segment 4 bases; nucleotides outside the gene matches: 4. The CDR3 loop reads CASSLVGGGYNEQFF. The CDR3 DNA sequence: TGTGCCAGCAGCTTAGTCGGGGGAGGGTACAATGAGCAGTTCTTC.

The V call is TRBV5-5, the J call TRBJ1-1, with D possibly matching TRBD1 (5 bases). Germline-derived CDR1 and CDR2 are SGHKS and YYEKEE (reference sequence). V was shortened by 1 base and J by 7 bases, with 20 bases between the two germline ends. This CDR3 has 16 residues. The CDR3 sequence: CASSLLYGTPGSEAFF. The CDR3 DNA is TGTGCCAGCAGCTTGCTCTATGGGACCCCTGGTAGTGAAGCTTTCTTT.

In the case of this clonotype: A much larger clone lies a single base off, so this may be a read error. The CDR3 sequence: CASSLGVGSEAFF. The CDR3 bases are TGTGCCAGCAGCTTAGGTGTGGGCTCTGAAGCTTTCTTT. The J gene is TRBJ1-1, the V gene TRBV11-2; D not resolved. This CDR3 is built from 13 residues. V gave up 1 base and J gave up 6 bases, with 9 bases separating them. CDR1 and CDR2 from the germline V gene are SGHAT and FQNNGV.

The chain has TRBV20-1 and TRBJ2-5; 9 bases are shared with TRBD2. The CDR3 runs to 12 residues. Germline CDR1 DFQATT, CDR2 SNEGSKA (reference sequence). Losses at the gene ends were 4 bases for V and 4 bases for J; bases not matched to a gene: 1. CDR3 amino acids: CSAMTSGETQYF. CDR3 sequence (DNA): TGCAGTGCTATGACTAGCGGAGAGACCCAGTACTTC.

A few counts support this clonotype. The gene calls are TRBV12-3 or TRBV12-4 and TRBJ2-5; 8 nucleotides line up with TRBD2. CDR3 length: 14 residues. Trimming removed 6 bases from V and 5 bases from J; junction bases left unmatched: 8. CDR3 sequence (DNA): TGTGCCAGCAGGATTAGCGGGGCGGGGGAGACCCAGTACTTC. As protein: CASRISGAGETQYF.